Here is one T cell receptor (beta chain) with its context. Original data processing: Using reference gene primer amplification, nucleated cell counts were estimated. Clones were sequenced by immunoSEQ multiplex PCR, and TCRdb holds only the in-frame ones, with some missing. Clone size and the V and J calls come from that table; the DNA yielded D and trimming. The sample shows under 450,000 clones, about 90% of them seen only once. Cohort allocation depended upon clinical history that participants reported. Cohort 3 recovered donors had two negative PCRs, clearance, or symptom resolution. The source of the sample is a study of blood T cell repertoires in COVID-19. Study-level information: PBMCs, B-cell-depleted T cells, or T cells provided the cDNA or gDNA that made up the material.

CDR3 size: 10 residues. CDR1 is DFQATT and CDR2 is SNEGSKA in the germline V gene (reference sequence). V shed 6 bases and J shed 3 bases, with 5 bases lying between them. The chain links TRBV20-1 to TRBJ1-2, with D uncertain. This clonotype originated in a woman in her 30s who had recovered from COVID-19. The specimen sequenced was PBMCs or T cells enriched from blood (not recorded which). The CDR3 protein is CSALYYGYTF. The CDR3 nucleotides are TGCAGTGCCCTCTACTATGGCTACACCTTC.